This TCR beta chain was retrieved from a study of blood T cell repertoires in COVID-19 (dated by TCRdb to the early 2020s). About the full investigation: The collaborator samples originated in the United States, Italy and Spain and spanned the acute and convalescent phases of COVID-19. The repertoires were released in a freely available public database intended as a resource for research on the immune response to SARS-CoV-2. The prospective study material was composed of cDNA or gDNA derived from T cells, B-cell-depleted T cells, or PBMCs. Nearly every sample came with metadata listing a de-identified subject ID, COVID-19 status, age in years and sex. Samples were obtained from the ongoing ImmuneRACE study (first 160 participants) and from about 1,300 subjects provided by 6 global collaborators. The dataset comprised deeply sampled blood TCRbeta repertoires from subjects exposed to, actively infected with, or recovered from COVID-19. Where HLA class I and class II types were available, the types were taken from metadata supplied by the sample provider, not from assay-based typing. Results and caveats for the whole study, not just this receptor: The quantity of clinical and demographic metadata differed by source and by participant and was supplied without curation.

This clone has a single count. Its antigen remains unidentified. Per-base qualities were not stored, and no clone one base away is much larger. In Seattle, one collaborating source enrolled patients while the infection was active and tracked those patients longitudinally over the course of disease. Each collaborating institution followed its own protocols to collect whole blood in K2EDTA tubes. For TCRbeta analysis, collaborator samples were shipped as frozen whole blood, as isolated PBMCs, or as DNA extracted from either sample type. The immunoSEQ Assay, a bias-controlled multiplex PCR, was used to amplify TCRbeta CDR3 regions from genomic DNA. For the original study's pipeline: Nucleated cell counts per sample were estimated from amplification of reference gene primers within the assay. To quantify the absolute abundance of each unique TCRbeta CDR3 rearrangement, sequence reads were collapsed and filtered. For each sample, productive Simpson clonality was calculated as the square root of Simpson's diversity index over productive rearrangements. The table was pulled from immuneACCESS by TCRdb, which kept in-frame rearrangements only. Such tables lose some clones; where checked, under half of the loss comes from unresolved V genes, and the rest has no known cause. The D gene and trimming were derived from the DNA, and the V and J assignments and clone size from that table. The sample table records some 200,000 clones; 80% to 90% of these occur just once. The biggest ten clones account for roughly a tenth of the sample.

The sample consisted of peripheral blood. This sequence originates from a woman aged 80 or over with COVID-19, enrolled during active disease.

The nucleotides read TGTGCCAGCAGCGCCGGGAGGCCCACAGATACGCAGTATTTT. It translates as CASSAGRPTDTQYF. The chain uses TRBV5-6 and TRBJ2-3; 7 junctional bases match TRBD2. CDR1 SGHDT and CDR2 YYEEEE were looked up in the germline V gene. There are 14 amino acids in the CDR3, from cysteine to phenylalanine inclusive. Just the 42-base CDR3 DNA is kept, in frame starting at base 1. V ends up 4 bases short and J 2 bases short, with an unmatched junction base count of 4.